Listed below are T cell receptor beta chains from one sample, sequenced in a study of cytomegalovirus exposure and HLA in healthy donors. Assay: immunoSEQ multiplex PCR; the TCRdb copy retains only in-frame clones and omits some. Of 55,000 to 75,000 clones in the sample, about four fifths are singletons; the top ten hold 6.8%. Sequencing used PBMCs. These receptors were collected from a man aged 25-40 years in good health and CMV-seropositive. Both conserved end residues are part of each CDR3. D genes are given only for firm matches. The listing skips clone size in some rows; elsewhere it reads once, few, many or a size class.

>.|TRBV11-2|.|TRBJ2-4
TGTGCCAGCAGCTTAGAGGGACTCAAGACCAAAAACATTCAGTACTTC
CASSLEGLKTKNIQYF
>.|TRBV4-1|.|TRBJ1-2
TGCGCCAGCAGCCCCTCAGGGCAGCCGATCTATGGCTACCCCTTC
CASSPSGQPIYGYPF
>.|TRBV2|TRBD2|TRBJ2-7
TGTGCCAGCAGCGGACTAGCGGGATACGAGCAGTACTTC
CASSGLAGYEQYF
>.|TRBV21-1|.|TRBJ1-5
TGTGCCAGCAACCCCCATCTCCCGGGACGGGGGTGTTGCAATCAGCCCCAGCATTTT
CASNPHLPGRGCCNQPQHF
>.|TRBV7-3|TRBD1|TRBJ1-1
TGTGCCAGCAGCTTTGGACAGGGGACTGAAGCTTTCTTT
CASSFGQGTEAFF
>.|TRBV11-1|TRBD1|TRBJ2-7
TGTGCCAGCAGCTCATCTGGGACAGGGGGACGTACATCTGGCGAGCAGTACTTC
CASSSSGTGGRTSGEQYF
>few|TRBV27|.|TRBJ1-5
TGTGCCAGCAGCCCTGGGCTCAATCAGCCCCAGCATTTT
CASSPGLNQPQHF
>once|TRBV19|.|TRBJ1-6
TGTGCCAGCACGAGCGCCGGTAATTCACCCCTCCACTTT
CASTSAGNSPLHF
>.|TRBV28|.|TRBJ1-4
TGTGCCAGCAGTCAGGGGCTCGGTGAAAAACTGTTTTTT
CASSQGLGEKLFF
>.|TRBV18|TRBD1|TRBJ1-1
TGTGCCAGCTCACCTGGGACAGGGGGCACTGAAGCTTTCTTT
CASSPGTGGTEAFF
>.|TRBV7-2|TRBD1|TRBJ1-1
TGTGCCAGCAGCTTGAACAGGGGAGAGGAAGCTTTCTTT
CASSLNRGEEAFF
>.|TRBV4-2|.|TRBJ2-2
TGTGCCAGCAGCCTCGGGGACACCGGGGAGCTGTTTTTT
CASSLGDTGELFF
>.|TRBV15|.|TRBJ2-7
TGTGCCACCAGCAGAGACCCGTTAGCGACCTACGAGCAGTACTTC
CATSRDPLATYEQYF
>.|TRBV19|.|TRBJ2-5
TGTGCCAGTAGTATAACAGGGGGGGTGGTCGAGACCCAGTACTTC
CASSITGGVVETQYF
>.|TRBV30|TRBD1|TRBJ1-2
TGTGCCCTCCAAACGGGACAGGGGAGCTATGGCTACACCTTC
CALQTGQGSYGYTF
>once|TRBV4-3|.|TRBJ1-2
TGCGCCAGCAGCCGCGGGACGGATCTTAACTATGGCTACACCTTC
CASSRGTDLNYGYTF
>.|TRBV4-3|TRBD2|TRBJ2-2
TGCGCCAGCAGCCAAGAAAGCGGGGGGGCCGGGGAGCTGTTTTTT
CASSQESGGAGELFF
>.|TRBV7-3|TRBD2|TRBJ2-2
TGTGCCAGCAGCACCCACGGACTAGCGAACACCGGGGAGCTGTTTTTT
CASSTHGLANTGELFF
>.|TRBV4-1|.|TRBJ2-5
TGCGCCAGCAGCCAAGTTGTCACCCTAGGCCAGTACTTC
CASSQVVTLGQYF
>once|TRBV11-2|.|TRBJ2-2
TGTGCCAGCAGCTTAGATCCGGGGGCCGGGGAGCTGTTTTTT
CASSLDPGAGELFF
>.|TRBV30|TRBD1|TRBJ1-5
TGTGCCTGGAGTGAAGGGACAGGGCATCAGCCCCAGCATTTT
CAWSEGTGHQPQHF
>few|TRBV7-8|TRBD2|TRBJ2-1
TGTGCCAGCAGCTTAGGCGGGGAGGGCAATGAGCAGTTCTTC
CASSLGGEGNEQFF
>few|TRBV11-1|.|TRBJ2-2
TGTGCCAGCAGCCCCACAGCAACCAACACCGGGGAGCTGTTTTTT
CASSPTATNTGELFF
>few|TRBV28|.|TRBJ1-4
TGTGCCAGCATAGGGGGGGGCTATGAAAAACTGTTTTTT
CASIGGGYEKLFF
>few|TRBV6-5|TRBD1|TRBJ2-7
TGTGCCAGCAGTGAAGGGACAGGGGGCTACGAGCAGTACTTC
CASSEGTGGYEQYF
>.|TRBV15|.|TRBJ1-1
TGTGCCACCAGCAGAGGACAGCCGGGCGTTGAAGCTTTCTTT
CATSRGQPGVEAFF
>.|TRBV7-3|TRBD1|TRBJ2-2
TGTGCCAGCAGCTCGCGGACAGGGGCGTTCACCGGGGAGCTGTTTTTT
CASSSRTGAFTGELFF
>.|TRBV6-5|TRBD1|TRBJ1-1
TGTGCCAGCAGTTCAGGGGGACGGACTGAAGCTTTCTTT
CASSSGGRTEAFF
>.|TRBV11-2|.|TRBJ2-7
TGTGCCAGCAGCTTAGATCAGGGGACCTACGAGCAGTACTTC
CASSLDQGTYEQYF
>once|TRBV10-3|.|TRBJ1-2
TGTGCCATCAGTTACGGGGATGAAAACTATGGCTACACCTTC
CAISYGDENYGYTF
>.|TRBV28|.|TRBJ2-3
TGTGCCAGCAGTTTTAGAGGGACAGATACGCAGTATTTT
CASSFRGTDTQYF
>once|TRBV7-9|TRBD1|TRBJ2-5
TGTGCCAGCAGGGGACAGGCCGGCTTCGAGACCCAGTACTTC
CASRGQAGFETQYF
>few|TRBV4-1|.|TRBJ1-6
TGCGCCAGCAGCCAAGCCAGCTCCTATAATTCACCCCTCCACTTT
CASSQASSYNSPLHF
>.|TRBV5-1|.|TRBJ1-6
TGCGCCAGCAGTCCGGGGGGCGGTATAGGATCCTATAATTCACCCCTCCACTTT
CASSPGGGIGSYNSPLHF
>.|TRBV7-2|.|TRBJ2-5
TGTGCCAGCAGCGCCCCGACAGGTGTCGAAGAGACCCAGTACTTC
CASSAPTGVEETQYF
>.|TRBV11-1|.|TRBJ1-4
TGTGCCAGCAGTCGAAGAAAAACAGGCCCGAATGAAAAACTGTTTTTT
CASSRRKTGPNEKLFF
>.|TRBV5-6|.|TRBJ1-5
TGTGCCAGCAGCCAGGGTCCAACCCAGCCCCAGCATTTT
CASSQGPTQPQHF
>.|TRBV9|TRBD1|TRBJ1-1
TGTGCCAGCAGCGCCGGGACAGCGAACACTGAAGCTTTCTTT
CASSAGTANTEAFF
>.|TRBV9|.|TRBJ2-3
TGTGCCAGCAGCGCCACTTCTAGCACAGATACGCAGTATTTT
CASSATSSTDTQYF
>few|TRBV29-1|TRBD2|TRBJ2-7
TGCAGCGTTGCTAGCGGGGGGGCGACCTACGAGCAGTACTTC
CSVASGGATYEQYF
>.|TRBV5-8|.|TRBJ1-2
TGTGCCAGCGGTATGAGGCCGATTATGCATGGCTATGGCTACACCTTC
CASGMRPIMHGYGYTF
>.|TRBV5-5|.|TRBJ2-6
TGTGCCAGCAGCTTGGAAGCACTGCGCTCTGGGGCCAACGTCCTGACTTTC
CASSLEALRSGANVLTF
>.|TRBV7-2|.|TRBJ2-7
TGTGCCAGCAGCTTAGGGGGGGTCCCCTACGAGCAGTACTTC
CASSLGGVPYEQYF
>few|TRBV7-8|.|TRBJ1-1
TGTGCCAGCAGCCTTATGTACTCCGGCACTGAAGCTTTCTTT
CASSLMYSGTEAFF
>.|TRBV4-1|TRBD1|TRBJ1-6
TGCGCCAGCAGCCCTGGACAGGGCCTCGGGTCCCTCCACTTT
CASSPGQGLGSLHF
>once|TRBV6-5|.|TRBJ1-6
TGTGCCAGCAGTTACTGGGGTGGGGAGGGTAATTCACCCCTCCACTTT
CASSYWGGEGNSPLHF